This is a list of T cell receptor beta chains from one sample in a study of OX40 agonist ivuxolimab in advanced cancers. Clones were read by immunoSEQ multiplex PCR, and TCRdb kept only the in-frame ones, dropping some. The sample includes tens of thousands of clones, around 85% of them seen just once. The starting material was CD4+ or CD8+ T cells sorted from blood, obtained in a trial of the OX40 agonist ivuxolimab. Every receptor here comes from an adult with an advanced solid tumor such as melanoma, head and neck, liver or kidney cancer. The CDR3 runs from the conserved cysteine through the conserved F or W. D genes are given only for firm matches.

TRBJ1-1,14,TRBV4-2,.,TGTGCCAGCAGCCAAGAGTGGACAGACACTGAAGCTTTCTTT,CASSQEWTDTEAFF
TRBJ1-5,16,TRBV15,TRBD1,TGTGCCACCAGCAGGGGTACAGGGGAGGGCAATCAGCCCCAGCATTTT,CATSRGTGEGNQPQHF
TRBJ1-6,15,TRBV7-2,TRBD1,TGTGCCAGCAGCTTAGGACAGGGGGGAAGTAAACCCCTCCACTTT,CASSLGQGGSKPLHF
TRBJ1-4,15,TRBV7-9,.,TGTGCCAGCAGCTCGGACGTTTGGGGCTATGAAAAACTGTTTTTT,CASSSDVWGYEKLFF
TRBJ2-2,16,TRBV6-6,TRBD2,TGTGCCAGCAGCAGGACTAGCGGGGAGAACACCGGGGAGCTGTTTTTT,CASSRTSGENTGELFF
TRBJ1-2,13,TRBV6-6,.,TGTGCCAGCAGTTATGATCCAAACTATGGCTACACCTTC,CASSYDPNYGYTF
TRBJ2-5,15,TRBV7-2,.,TGTGCCAGCAGCCCGGCCCAGGGACCCGGGGAGACCCAGTACTTC,CASSPAQGPGETQYF
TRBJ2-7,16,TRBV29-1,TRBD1,TGCAGCGTCGCCAGAAGGGGGGACAGGGGCTACAACGAGCAGTACTTC,CSVARRGDRGYNEQYF
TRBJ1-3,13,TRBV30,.,TGTGACCCACAGGGTTCTTCTGGAAACACCATATATTTT,CDPQGSSGNTIYF
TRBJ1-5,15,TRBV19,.,TGTGCCAGTAAAGACCACAAAACCTACAATCAGCCCCAGCATTTT,CASKDHKTYNQPQHF
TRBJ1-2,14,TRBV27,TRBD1,TGTGCCAGCAGTTGGCAGGGGGCAATCGATGGCTACACCTTC,CASSWQGAIDGYTF
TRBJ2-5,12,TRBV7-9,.,TGTGCCAGCAGCTTAGTGTCCGAGACCCAGTACTTC,CASSLVSETQYF
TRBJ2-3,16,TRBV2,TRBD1,TGTGCCAGCAGCGGGACCGGGACAGGGAGTCCAGATACGCAGTATTTT,CASSGTGTGSPDTQYF
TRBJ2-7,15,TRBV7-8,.,TGTGCCAGCAGTTCATACCCCAGGGGTGCGCACGAGCAGTACTTC,CASSSYPRGAHEQYF
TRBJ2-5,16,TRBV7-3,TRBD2,TGTGCCAGCAGTGACGGAGGGCTAGCGGGTGGTGAGACCCAGTACTTC,CASSDGGLAGGETQYF
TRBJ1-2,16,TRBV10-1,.,TGCGCCAGCACTCCCAAGGACACCAAACCTTCCTATGGCTACACCTTC,CASTPKDTKPSYGYTF
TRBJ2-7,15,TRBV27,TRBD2,TGTGCCAGCAGTTCAACTAGCGGGGGGGCCCACGAGCAGTACTTC,CASSSTSGGAHEQYF
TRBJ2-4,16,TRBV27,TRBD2,TGTGCCAGCAGTCCATCTAGCGGGGGGCCCAAAAACATTCAGTACTTC,CASSPSSGGPKNIQYF
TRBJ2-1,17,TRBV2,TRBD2,TGTGCCAGCAGAGCGACTAGCGGGGCTCTTGGGGACAATGAGCAGTTCTTC,CASRATSGALGDNEQFF
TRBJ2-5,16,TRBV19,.,TGTGCCAGTAGTACCGGAGGGATAGGTCTTGGAGAGACCCAGTACTTC,CASSTGGIGLGETQYF